Presented here are 8 T cell receptor beta chains from one specimen sequenced in a study of shared clonotypes between healthy human individuals. Data came from immunoSEQ multiplex PCR; TCRdb stores just in-frame clones and leaves some out. The sample records fewer than 1.8 million clones, approximately 98.5% being singletons. The sequencing input was naive CD4+ T cells sorted from blood. Subset reported: CD45RA+ positively selected. All receptors derive from a man aged 25-40 years in good health.

V is TRBV9 and J is TRBJ2-5; D is possibly TRBD1 (6 bases). The V gene lost 3 bases and the J gene lost 4 bases, with 13 bases spanning the gap. The germline gives CDR1 SGDLS, CDR2 YYNGEE. The length of the CDR3 is 14 residues. The CDR3 coding sequence is TGTGCCAGCAGCGCCGGAGGACAGATAGAGACCCAGTACTTC. Translated, it gives CASSAGGQIETQYF.

The V gene is TRBV18, the J gene TRBJ2-2; 11 bases map to TRBD2. The CDR3 spans 19 residues. Germline V gene lookup returns CDR1 KGHSH and CDR2 LQKENI. The trim removed 3 bases at V and 1 base at J, leaving 10 bases unmatched. In DNA, the CDR3 is TGTGCCAGCTCACCTCTCGGGAGACTAGCGGGACTGAACACCGGGGAGCTGTTTTTT. This gives the protein CASSPLGRLAGLNTGELFF.

The chain employs TRBV6-5 and TRBJ2-4; D gene uncertain. From germline, CDR1 is MNHEY and CDR2 SVGAGI. This CDR3 is 14 amino acids long. The germline V and J ends were trimmed by 0 bases and 1 base, with 4 bases remaining between them. Here the CDR3 reads CASSYSPAKNIQYF. As DNA, the CDR3 is TGTGCCAGCAGTTACTCTCCGGCCAAAAACATTCAGTACTTC.

V usage is TRBV6-6 and J usage is TRBJ2-7; 11 nucleotides agree with TRBD1. Unmatched junction bases numbered 5, after V lost 2 bases and J lost 2 bases. Germline CDR1 reads MNHNY; CDR2 reads SVGAGI (reference sequence). The CDR3 runs to 16 residues. The CDR3, as DNA: TGTGCCAGCAGTTACCCACCGGGACAGGGGGCCTACGAGCAGTACTTC. Protein sequence: CASSYPPGQGAYEQYF.

This sequence joins TRBV4-3 and TRBJ2-3, with 10 bases identical to TRBD2. V lost 2 bases and J lost 4; bases outside the gene matches: 12. This CDR3 is 18 amino acids long. Germline values: CDR1 LGHNA, CDR2 YSLEER. The CDR3 DNA reads TGCGCCAGCAGCCAATCTCCCCTCAGCGGGAGGGTGGCAGATACGCAGTATTTT. Encoded protein: CASSQSPLSGRVADTQYF.

V gene TRBV15 combines with J gene TRBJ1-5, with D unresolved. CDR3 size: 18 residues. The V end was cut by 0 bases, the J end by 1 base, with 16 bases between. Germline V CDR1 and CDR2: LNHNV, YYDKDF (reference sequence). In DNA, the CDR3 is TGTGCCACCAGCAGAGAGAGTCAGGCTCGTAGAAGCAATCAGCCCCAGCATTTT. This encodes CATSRESQARRSNQPQHF. Filled out from reference TRBV15 and TRBJ1-5, the complete variable domain reads DAMVIQNPRYQVTQFGKPVTLSCSQTLNHNVMYWYQQKSSQAPKLLFHYYDKDFNNEADTPDNFQSRRPNTSFCFLDIRSPGLGDTAMYLCATSRESQARRSNQPQHFGDGTRLSIL.

The chain recombines TRBV2 with TRBJ1-2; a possible D gene is TRBD1 (5 bases). The V gene lost 7 bases and the J gene lost 4 bases, with 22 bases spanning the gap. The length of the CDR3 is 16 residues. Per germline, CDR1 SNHLY and CDR2 FYNNEI. For the CDR3, the DNA is TGTGCCAGCATGCTGACTGCAGGGACTTGGGCCTATGGCTACACCTTC. Residues: CASMLTAGTWAYGYTF.

The chain carries TRBV5-1 and TRBJ2-2; 9 positions agree with TRBD2. V was pared by 0 bases and J by 0 bases, with 6 bases of the junction left unmatched. The CDR3 has 18 residues. Germline V lookup: CDR1 SGHRS, CDR2 YFSETQ. The CDR3 coding sequence is TGCGCCAGCAGCTTGGCTACTTTAGCGGGGGCGAACACCGGGGAGCTGTTTTTT. Its translation: CASSLATLAGANTGELFF. The full variable domain, its missing parts supplied by reference TRBV5-1 and TRBJ2-2, is KAGVTQTPRYLIKTRGQQVTLSCSPISGHRSVSWYQQTPGQGLQFLFEYFSETQRNKGNFPGRFSGRQFSNSRSEMNVSTLELGDSALYLCASSLATLAGANTGELFFGEGSRLTVL.